One and the same sample provided the 28 T cell receptor beta chains below, sequenced in a study of blood T cell repertoires in COVID-19. Sequenced by immunoSEQ multiplex PCR; TCRdb stores in-frame clones only, minus some. The data contain tens of thousands of clones, around 79% of them seen just once; the ten biggest clones take up over 15%. What was sequenced was peripheral blood. The origin of the receptors is a man in his 60s with acute or convalescent COVID-19.

This rearrangement joins TRBV25-1 to TRBJ1-2; 8 nucleotides agree with TRBD1. The CDR3 consists of 15 residues. With 1 base clipped from V and 13 bases from J, the junction kept 14 bases outside the gene matches. Germline V gene lookup returns CDR1 MGHDK and CDR2 SYGVNS. The CDR3 protein is CASSESGTGPAVPTF. CDR3 bases: TGTGCCAGCAGTGAATCGGGGACAGGCCCAGCGGTACCCACCTTC.

The V and J genes are TRBV5-6 and TRBJ2-3, with D perhaps matching TRBD2 (5 bases). The CDR3 is made up of 15 amino acids. V was trimmed by 2 bases and J by 4 bases, leaving 14 bases between them. Germline CDR1 is SGHDT and CDR2 is YYEEEE. DNA of the CDR3: TGTGCCAGCAGCTTCTTCGATAAGGGAGCAGATACGCAGTATTTT. Its protein product is CASSFFDKGADTQYF. The full variable domain, completed using reference TRBV5-6 and TRBJ2-3, is DAGVTQSPTHLIKTRGQQVTLRCSPKSGHDTVSWYQQALGQGPQFIFQYYEEEERQRGNFPDRFSGHQFPNYSSELNVNALLLGDSALYLCASSFFDKGADTQYFGPGTRLTVL.

The chain recombines TRBV29-1 with TRBJ2-5; D remains unclear. Trimming took 0 bases from V and 0 from J, leaving 11 bases between them. Germline assignment: CDR1 SQVTM and CDR2 ANQGSEA. This CDR3 has 15 amino acids. The CDR3 DNA sequence: TGCAGCGTTGAAGATTATGAGGTGGACCAAGAGACCCAGTACTTC. Residues: CSVEDYEVDQETQYF.

The V gene is TRBV12-2, the J gene TRBJ2-5; TRBD2 is taken as the D call from the table, unchecked against the DNA. TRBV12-2 constitutes a pseudogene. The CDR3 has 17 amino acids. CDR3 bases: TGTGCAAGTCGCTTAGTCGGGAAGAGAAGCCCCCAAGAGACCCAGTACTTC. It specifies CASRLVGKRSPQETQYF.

This clone was seen once. The chain joins TRBV23-1 to TRBJ2-4; TRBD1 agrees at 10 bases. TRBV23-1 is assigned to the ORF class and has an uncertain function. The CDR3 extends over 18 amino acids. V lost 3 bases, J lost 1 base, and 9 bases stayed unmatched. Written as DNA, the CDR3 is TGCGCCAGCAGTCAGGAAAATCCGGGACAGGGGGCCAAAAACATTCAGTACTTC. The encoded protein is CASSQENPGQGAKNIQYF.

The V call is TRBV9, the J call TRBJ2-7; 13 bases fit TRBD2. The V segment lost 4 bases and the J segment 6 bases; nucleotides outside the gene matches: 7. The CDR3 is made up of 15 amino acids. Germline values: CDR1 SGDLS, CDR2 YYNGEE. The DNA of the CDR3 is TGTGCCAGCAGCTCCCCGGGACTAGCGGGAAGCGAGCAGTACTTC. It yields the protein CASSSPGLAGSEQYF.

The V gene is TRBV18, the J gene TRBJ1-1, with D maybe TRBD1 (5 bases). Germline lookup yields CDR1 KGHSH and CDR2 LQKENI. This CDR3 contains 14 residues. V was pared by 4 bases and J by 1 base, with 10 bases between. CDR3 sequence reads: CASSLTRENTEAFF. In DNA form, the CDR3 reads TGTGCCAGCTCACTAACCAGGGAGAACACTGAAGCTTTCTTT.

For the CDR3, the DNA is TGTGCCTGGAGTCCGGGCTTGGGGGGGCTTCAGCCCCAGCATTTT. It codes for CAWSPGLGGLQPQHF. The chain links TRBV30 to TRBJ1-5, with D maybe TRBD1 (6 bases). This CDR3 spans 15 amino acids. V shed 2 bases and J shed 6 bases, with 17 bases lying between them. Germline-derived CDR1 and CDR2 are GTSNPN and SVGIG (reference sequence).

The chain employs TRBV4-2 and TRBJ1-5, with 9 bases identical to TRBD1. This CDR3 has 17 amino acids. Looked up from germline, CDR1 is LGHNA and CDR2 is YNFKEQ. V lost 1 base and J lost 3; bases outside the gene matches: 7. The CDR3 region is CASSQVQGARYNQPQHF. In DNA, the CDR3 is TGTGCCAGCAGCCAAGTACAGGGGGCTAGGTACAATCAGCCCCAGCATTTT.

This clone was found a few times. This sequence joins TRBV20-1 and TRBJ2-3; D might be TRBD1 (5 bases). V gave up 3 bases and J gave up 6 bases, with 16 bases separating them. Germline CDR1 is DFQATT and CDR2 is SNEGSKA (reference sequence). This CDR3 spans 14 amino acids. CDR3 loop: CSASGQGGSDTQYF. The CDR3 DNA is TGCAGTGCTAGTGGGCAGGGCGGATCGGATACGCAGTATTTT.

This clone has just a few counts. The V call is TRBV30, the J call TRBJ1-5; a weak D match, TRBD1 (6 bases). This CDR3 spans 13 amino acids. In germline, CDR1 is GTSNPN, CDR2 SVGIG (reference sequence). The V and J ends lost 5 bases and 3 bases respectively, with 11 bases between them. CDR3 sequence: CAWQGTANQPQHF. CDR3 bases: TGTGCCTGGCAGGGGACGGCCAATCAGCCCCAGCATTTT.

The chain couples TRBV5-5 to TRBJ2-7; D is possibly TRBD1 (5 bases). V was cut by 4 bases and J by 3 bases, with 14 bases left in between. There are 14 residues in the CDR3. Germline CDR1 reads SGHKS; CDR2 reads YYEKEE (reference sequence). DNA for the CDR3: TGTGCCAGCAGCCCGGCCGCAGGGTTCTACGAGCAGTACTTC. Its translation is CASSPAAGFYEQYF.

The chain joins TRBV4-2 to TRBJ2-7; TRBD1 agrees at 10 bases. With 0 bases clipped from V and 5 bases from J, the junction kept 10 bases outside the gene matches. The CDR3 is 17 amino acids. Germline loops: CDR1 LGHNA, CDR2 YNFKEQ. In nucleotides, the CDR3 is TGTGCCAGCAGCCAAGATCTCCGAGACAGGGGGCGGGACGAGCAGTACTTC. The encoded protein is CASSQDLRDRGRDEQYF.

The rearrangement uses TRBV30 and TRBJ1-5; 12 bases line up with TRBD1. The germline V gene encodes CDR1 GTSNPN and CDR2 SVGIG (reference sequence). The CDR3 spans 14 residues. V was clipped by 3 bases and J by 9 bases; unmatched bases: 6. The CDR3, as DNA: TGTGCCTGGAGGGGACAGGGGGCGAGGGCGCCCCAGCATTTT. It yields the protein CAWRGQGARAPQHF.

The gene calls are TRBV29-1 and TRBJ2-2, with D perhaps TRBD2 (6 bases). This CDR3 is 15 amino acids long. Between the trimmed V and J ends, which lost 1 base and 4 bases, there was a span of 13 bases. CDR1 and CDR2 (germline): SQVTM, ANQGSEA. CDR3 bases: TGCAGCGTTGAAGTCGCGGAGGGACCCACCGGGGAGCTGTTTTTT. Protein sequence: CSVEVAEGPTGELFF.

J is TRBJ2-1 and V is TRBV19, with a tentative D call TRBD2 (5 bases). The CDR3 consists of 15 residues. The ends were cut back, 3 bases at V and 10 bases at J, with 19 bases in the middle. Per germline, CDR1 LNHDA and CDR2 SQIVND (reference sequence). CDR3 DNA sequence: TGTGCCAGTAGTATCGTCGAGACGACCGAGCGGGAGCAGTTCTTC. Amino acid sequence: CASSIVETTEREQFF.

The chain links TRBV6-5 to TRBJ1-2; D may be TRBD1 (5 bases). Germline lookup yields CDR1 MNHEY and CDR2 SVGAGI. This CDR3 is 14 amino acids long. Trimming pared 6 bases from V and 4 bases from J, leaving 15 bases between. CDR3 sequence: CASSLGRGFYGYTF. DNA of the CDR3: TGTGCCAGCAGCCTCGGACGGGGGTTCTATGGCTACACCTTC.

The J gene is TRBJ1-4, the V gene TRBV14; a possible D gene is TRBD1 (5 bases). The V end lost 0 bases, the J end lost 3 bases, and 8 bases lay between the germline ends. This CDR3 comprises 15 residues. Germline V gene lookup returns CDR1 SGHDN and CDR2 FVKESK. Here the CDR3 reads CASSQDAGPNEKLFF. DNA for the CDR3: TGTGCCAGCAGCCAAGATGCGGGGCCTAATGAAAAACTGTTTTTT.

The V gene is TRBV6-2 or TRBV6-3, the J gene TRBJ2-7, with 8 bases aligning to TRBD2. V was clipped by 2 bases and J by 2 bases; unmatched bases: 8. The CDR3 extends over 16 amino acids. CDR1 is MNHEY, CDR2 SVGEGT, per germline. CDR3 sequence (DNA): TGTGCCAGCAGTTACCCAATCACTAGCGGCGCCTACGAGCAGTACTTC. Protein sequence: CASSYPITSGAYEQYF.

V usage is TRBV3-1 (or the pseudogene TRBV3-2) and J usage is TRBJ2-7; no clear D gene. Germline assignment: CDR1 LGHDT and CDR2 YNNKEL (reference sequence). V dropped 1 base and J dropped 6 bases, with 4 bases sitting between them. CDR3 length equals 11 residues. The CDR3 region is CASSQGLEQYF. CDR3 sequence (DNA): TGTGCCAGCAGCCAAGGGCTCGAGCAGTACTTC.

The CDR3 sequence is CASSSGLAGFNEQFF. The CDR3 DNA follows: TGTGCCAGCAGTTCGGGACTAGCGGGGTTCAATGAGCAGTTCTTC. J is TRBJ2-1 and V is TRBV6-5, with 13 bases fitting TRBD2. V was pared by 4 bases and J by 6 bases, with 3 bases of the junction left unmatched. Germline V gene sequence: CDR1 MNHEY, CDR2 SVGAGI. The CDR3 spans 15 residues.

The V call is TRBV25-1, the J call TRBJ2-4; 7 nucleotides agree with TRBD1. The CDR3 contains 13 residues. Trimming removed 7 bases from V and 6 bases from J; junction bases left unmatched: 6. Germline V gene lookup returns CDR1 MGHDK and CDR2 SYGVNS. The CDR3, as DNA: TGTGCCAGCATGTTGACAGGGTCAAACATTCAGTACTTC. Amino acid sequence: CASMLTGSNIQYF.

This chain connects TRBV6-1 to TRBJ1-2; D not certain. Trimming removed 1 base from V and 5 bases from J, with 11 bases in between. The germline V gene has CDR1 MNHNS and CDR2 SASEGT. The CDR3 loop spans 14 amino acids. The CDR3 here is CASSEGGFWYGYTF. The CDR3 coding sequence is TGTGCCAGCAGTGAAGGCGGGTTTTGGTATGGCTACACCTTC.

The rearrangement links TRBV24-1 to TRBJ2-3; the match to TRBD2 covers 12 bases. The V gene's germline CDR1 is KGHDR and CDR2 SFDVKD. The CDR3 runs to 19 residues. J was trimmed by 6 bases and V by 5 bases; bases with no gene match: 17. CDR3 residues: CATSGTSGDGIPRRDTQYF. The CDR3 DNA follows: TGTGCCACCAGTGGGACTAGCGGGGACGGAATACCACGACGGGATACGCAGTATTTT.

The CDR3 loop is CASRTQLTAGSIYEQYF. The CDR3 DNA reads as TGTGCCAGCAGAACACAACTTACAGCGGGCTCAATCTACGAGCAGTACTTC. V gene TRBV14 combines with J gene TRBJ2-7, with TRBD2 as a possible D gene (6 bases). V shed 6 bases and J shed 3 bases, with 24 bases lying between them. Germline CDR1 SGHDN, CDR2 FVKESK. This CDR3 is 17 amino acids long.

The chain employs TRBV23-1 and TRBJ2-5; TRBD2 matches at 8 bases. TRBV23-1 has ORF status, its function being uncertain. The CDR3 has 18 amino acids. V shed 0 bases, J shed 5 bases, and the junction held 14 bases outside the gene matches. DNA of the CDR3: TGCGCCAGCAGTCAATCGGAGGATAGCGGGGTCGGGTGGGAGACCCAGTACTTC. Residues: CASSQSEDSGVGWETQYF.

In its sample, this clone was seen once. The chain joins TRBV19 to TRBJ1-5, with D unclear. The germline V and J ends were trimmed by 3 bases and 6 bases, with 18 bases remaining between them. The germline V gene encodes CDR1 LNHDA and CDR2 SQIVND (reference sequence). The CDR3 has 16 amino acids. CDR3 in amino acids: CASSISAVSGLQPQHF. Here the CDR3 DNA reads TGTGCCAGTAGTATCTCCGCAGTATCAGGCCTTCAGCCCCAGCATTTT.

This clone was recorded only once. The J gene is TRBJ1-1, the V gene TRBV6-6; D is undetermined. CDR1 is MNHNY and CDR2 is SVGAGI in the germline V gene (reference sequence). Trimming cost V 10 bases and J 4 bases, with 16 bases left between them. The CDR3 consists of 13 residues. The CDR3 DNA follows: TGTGCCACCTCGCCCCCAGAAACCACTGAAGCTTTCTTT. Protein product: CATSPPETTEAFF.